This paragraph reports one T cell receptor (beta chain). Its specificity is not known. Trimming pared 6 bases from V and 4 bases from J, leaving 13 bases between. CDR1 and CDR2 (germline): GTSNPN, SVGIG (reference sequence). CDR3 length: 13 amino acids. These data originate in a study of beta chain features in type 1 diabetes. The whole isolated RNA underwent reverse transcription, so sequencing captured expressed TCRB transcripts. Measured with immunoSEQ multiplex PCR; TCRdb has only the in-frame clones, and not every one. The sample includes some 700,000 clones, under 15% of them seen just once. General study results and limits: Using cDNA template may skew counts toward highly expressing activated cells. The study found moderately but significantly shorter TCRB CDR3s in all four CD4+ subsets of Type 1 diabetes patients.

The source is a man younger than 35 with type 1 diabetes. V usage is TRBV30 and J usage is TRBJ1-5; D gene unclear. Source material: naive CD4+ T cells from blood. The chain's CDR3 is CACGVVSNQPQHF. CDR3 nucleotide sequence: TGTGCCTGCGGGGTTGTATCAAATCAGCCCCAGCATTTT.